These 5 T cell receptor beta chains were all obtained from the same sample, sequenced in a study of cytomegalovirus exposure and HLA in healthy donors. Amplification used 60 Vbeta primers and 13 Jbeta primers. TCRdb's copy holds only in-frame clones and misses some; the assay was immunoSEQ multiplex PCR. The repertoire holds some 140,000 clones, with 75% to 85% as singletons. The sequencing sample was made of PBMCs. Receptor source: a woman in her thirties or forties in good health and CMV-seropositive.

This clone is medium-sized. CDR3 in DNA: TGTGCCAGTAGTATAATGGGACCATCTAGCGGGAGCCGGGACGAGCAGTACTTC. It translates to CASSIMGPSSGSRDEQYF. This sequence joins TRBV19 and TRBJ2-7; TRBD2 aligns across 10 bases. The CDR3 has 18 residues. Germline loops: CDR1 LNHDA, CDR2 SQIVND (reference sequence). V dropped 2 bases and J dropped 5; count of bases not matched to a gene: 15.

The J gene is TRBJ2-1, the V gene TRBV19; 10 bases are a match to TRBD2. The CDR3 contains 19 residues. From germline, CDR1 is LNHDA and CDR2 SQIVND (reference sequence). J lost 7 bases, V lost 4 bases, and 19 bases had no gene match. CDR3 DNA: TGTGCCAGTAGTACCCGCGGAGCGGGAGGGGCTGATTCGTGGAATGAGCAGTTCTTC. This encodes CASSTRGAGGADSWNEQFF.

The V call is TRBV11-3, the J call TRBJ2-7, with 9 nucleotides matching TRBD1. The V gene's germline CDR1 is SGHNT and CDR2 YENEEA. The CDR3 contains 15 residues. V dropped 4 bases and J dropped 2; count of bases not matched to a gene: 6. The chain's CDR3 is CASSSVGQGTYEQYF. CDR3 nucleotide sequence: TGTGCCAGCAGCTCGGTCGGACAGGGGACCTACGAGCAGTACTTC.

The chain employs TRBV6-1 and TRBJ1-5; the D gene is possibly TRBD1 (5 bases). Trimming pared 7 bases from V and 0 bases from J, leaving 13 bases between. The germline V gene encodes CDR1 MNHNS and CDR2 SASEGT. CDR3 size: 15 residues. The chain's CDR3 is CASIDRGTSNQPQHF. CDR3 DNA sequence: TGTGCCAGCATCGATAGGGGAACTAGCAATCAGCCCCAGCATTTT.

CDR3 in amino acids: CASSLYSGSGETQYF. CDR3 nucleotide sequence: TGTGCCAGCAGCTTATACAGCGGGAGCGGGGAGACCCAGTACTTC. The V and J genes are TRBV7-3 and TRBJ2-5; TRBD2 matches 8 bases. Germline-derived CDR1 and CDR2 are SGHTA and FQGTGA. J was trimmed by 5 bases and V by 2 bases; bases with no gene match: 7. This CDR3 contains 15 residues.